The 15 T cell receptor beta chains below all came from one sample that was sequenced in a study of T cell responses to AZD1222 COVID-19 vaccine (dated by TCRdb to about 2021). Per the publication, the time point label means: baseline before first vaccination. Receptors were amplified or captured by the immunoSEQ multiplex PCR assay. Imported from immuneACCESS, the table was reduced by TCRdb to in-frame sequences with V and J called. These copies leave out some clones; in studies compared against another copy, an unresolved V gene accounts for under half, and the cause of the remainder is not known. The sample records 98,000 or so clones, 70% to 90% of which are singletons. In total, the top ten clones hold approximately 19% of the sample. Sequencing was performed on peripheral blood, taken on day 0 of AZD1222 vaccination. The receptors originated from an adult in good health.

V is TRBV7-9 and J is TRBJ1-6; TRBD1 agrees at 7 bases. Per germline, CDR1 SEHNR and CDR2 FQNEAQ (reference sequence). The CDR3 sequence is 15 residues long. With 5 bases clipped from V and 11 bases from J, the junction kept 12 bases outside the gene matches. CDR3 DNA: TGTGCCAGCAGCGACTCCGACAGGGATGTGACACCCCTCCACTTT. Translated, it gives CASSDSDRDVTPLHF.

The CDR3 DNA sequence: TGCGCCAGCAGCCAGCCGGCCGGGACAGGGGGGGCCGGGGAGCTGTTTTTT. It specifies CASSQPAGTGGAGELFF. This rearrangement joins TRBV5-1 to TRBJ2-2; 11 bases are shared with TRBD1. CDR1 is SGHRS and CDR2 is YFSETQ in the germline V gene. V dropped 4 bases and J dropped 6; count of bases not matched to a gene: 11. This CDR3 has 17 amino acids. Supplemented by reference TRBV5-1 and TRBJ2-2, the full variable domain reads KAGVTQTPRYLIKTRGQQVTLSCSPISGHRSVSWYQQTPGQGLQFLFEYFSETQRNKGNFPGRFSGRQFSNSRSEMNVSTLELGDSALYLCASSQPAGTGGAGELFFGEGSRLTVL.

This chain uses TRBV4-1 with TRBJ1-1; a possible D gene is TRBD1 (5 bases). Germline lookup yields CDR1 MGHRA and CDR2 YSYEKL. V shed 4 bases and J shed 2 bases, with 20 bases lying between them. This CDR3 contains 17 residues. In nucleotides, the CDR3 is TGCGCCAGCAGCCGTCTACTGGGGGGGGAAAGAAACACTGAAGCTTTCTTT. The encoded protein is CASSRLLGGERNTEAFF.

The chain joins TRBV29-1 to TRBJ1-5, with TRBD1 matching 9 bases. Germline trimming cut 7 bases from V and 5 bases from J; bases unmatched to any gene: 3. The CDR3 sequence is 12 residues long. The germline CDR1 and CDR2 sequences are SQVTM and ANQGSEA. CDR3 nucleotides: TGCAGCGCCAGACAGGGGGATCAGCCCCAGCATTTT. Its translation is CSARQGDQPQHF.

This chain links TRBV18 with TRBJ1-4; weak D call: TRBD1 (6 bases). Trimming took 1 base from V and 5 from J, leaving 14 bases between them. This CDR3 region has 16 residues. CDR1 is KGHSH and CDR2 is LQKENI in the germline V gene. Here the CDR3 DNA reads TGTGCCAGCTCACCACTTGCCGATGGGGGCAATGAAAAACTGTTTTTT. Translated: CASSPLADGGNEKLFF.

This clone was counted at least ten times. The CDR3 coding sequence is TGCGCCAGCAGCTTGGGGACCCCTTGGGCGGGGGTATTCCAAGAGACCCAGTACTTC. Translated: CASSLGTPWAGVFQETQYF. The V gene is TRBV5-1, the J gene TRBJ2-5; 7 nucleotides match TRBD2. J gave up 1 base and V 0 bases, and 15 bases lay outside the gene matches. The CDR3 loop spans 19 amino acids. CDR1 is SGHRS and CDR2 is YFSETQ in the germline V gene.

The genes are TRBV5-1 and TRBJ2-7; possibly TRBD1 for D (5 bases). Germline CDR1 SGHRS, CDR2 YFSETQ. V was clipped by 2 bases and J by 0 bases, with 9 bases between them. This CDR3 is 14 amino acids long. The CDR3 loop reads CASSFRQFSYEQYF. Here the CDR3 DNA reads TGCGCCAGCAGCTTTCGACAGTTCTCCTACGAGCAGTACTTC.

The chain has TRBV2 and TRBJ2-3; D might be TRBD2 (6 bases). The V and J ends lost 5 bases and 4 bases respectively, with 13 bases between them. CDR3 length: 14 amino acids. The germline V gene has CDR1 SNHLY and CDR2 FYNNEI. The CDR3 spells CASSPTSLPDTQYF. CDR3 nucleotide sequence: TGTGCCAGCAGTCCGACTAGTTTACCAGATACGCAGTATTTT.

This clone showed up just once. The chain is built from TRBV7-2 and TRBJ1-1; no definite D call. The V gene lost 4 bases and the J gene lost 3 bases, with 12 bases spanning the gap. The CDR3 consists of 14 residues. Per germline, CDR1 SGHTA and CDR2 FQGNSA. The CDR3 loop reads CASSSRRTYTEAFF. The CDR3 nucleotides read TGTGCCAGCAGCTCACGTCGGACTTACACTGAAGCTTTCTTT.

As for this clone: This likely comes from a read error, as the CDR3 has no conserved phenylalanine or tryptophan at its end. V gene TRBV3-1 (or the pseudogene TRBV3-2) combines with J gene TRBJ1-6; 9 bases map to TRBD1. Trimming cost V 3 bases and J 7 bases; bases outside gene matches: 7. Per germline, CDR1 LGHDT and CDR2 YNNKEL (reference sequence). CDR3 length: 16 residues. The CDR3 DNA reads TGTGCCAGCAGCCAGACGGGAGGACAGGGGAATTCACCCCTCCACCTT. Translating gives CASSQTGGQGNSPLHL.

This clone is labeled medium-sized. The rearrangement uses TRBV7-9 and TRBJ2-2; no clear D. Germline V CDR1 and CDR2: SEHNR, FQNEAQ (reference sequence). The V end lost 5 bases, the J end lost 4 bases, and 8 bases lay between the germline ends. This CDR3 region has 13 residues. CDR3 DNA sequence: TGTGCCAGCAGCCCGGCAGGCACCGGGGAGCTGTTTTTT. Its protein is CASSPAGTGELFF.

The chain uses TRBV9 and TRBJ1-2; D remains ambiguous. Germline values: CDR1 SGDLS, CDR2 YYNGEE. The V end lost 0 bases, the J end lost 8 bases, and 8 bases lay between the germline ends. The CDR3 is made up of 12 amino acids. The CDR3 DNA sequence: TGTGCCAGCAGCGTAGCGGGAGGAGGCTACACCTTC. It encodes CASSVAGGGYTF.

The CDR3 bases are TGTGCCTGCGCCTTAGCGGGGGCCCAGAATGAGCAGTTCTTC. It translates to CACALAGAQNEQFF. The genes are TRBV30 and TRBJ2-1; 9 bases fit TRBD2. Looked up from germline, CDR1 is GTSNPN and CDR2 is SVGIG (reference sequence). CDR3 length equals 14 residues. Trimming at V came to 6 bases and at J to 7 bases, leaving 10 bases not matched to a gene.

The genes are TRBV18 and TRBJ1-5; D is unresolved. V lost 4 bases and J lost 4, with 11 bases in between. This CDR3 is 14 amino acids long. Germline V gives CDR1 KGHSH, CDR2 LQKENI. The DNA for the CDR3 is TGTGCCAGCTCACACAACGCAGAGAATCAGCCCCAGCATTTT. It codes for CASSHNAENQPQHF.

The V call is TRBV29-1, the J call TRBJ1-2, with TRBD1 matching over 7 bases. The J segment lost 4 bases and the V segment lost 6 bases, leaving 11 bases of the junction unmatched. This CDR3 spans 14 amino acids. Germline CDR1 and CDR2: SQVTM and ANQGSEA. CDR3: CSVAGQALSYGYTF. CDR3 DNA sequence: TGCAGCGTCGCTGGACAGGCCCTGAGCTATGGCTACACCTTC.